Following are 27 T cell receptor beta chains from one sample sequenced in a study of regulatory T cells in long-lasting Graves disease. Arm-PCR of CDR3 regions with iRepertoire HTBI primers generated TCR beta libraries. Each CDR3 protein gets one entry after TCRdb re-called the multiplex PCR reads with MiXCR. Among under 350,000 distinct CDR3 sequences listed, around 21% were seen once. The sample's time point: persistent/refractory GD, antithyroid drugs over 5 years with positive TRAb. TCR sequences were obtained from RNA taken from PBMCs. Sample: peripheral blood mononuclear cells (PBMCs), taken when the disease was refractory, from a patient treated with antithyroid drugs. The receptors come from a female donor with Graves disease.

The genes are TRBV28 and TRBJ2-7; D is undetermined. The germline CDR1 and CDR2 sequences are MDHEN and SYDVKM. The CDR3 length is 15 residues. Trimming cost V 2 bases and J 1 base, with 12 bases left between them. The CDR3 spells CASSLGASRSYEQYF. The DNA of the CDR3 is TGTGCCAGCAGTTTAGGCGCCTCTAGGTCCTACGAGCAGTACTTC.

This clonotype was seen only a few times. This chain links TRBV7-9 with TRBJ1-4; D gene ambiguous. The V gene's germline CDR1 is SEHNR and CDR2 FQNEAQ (reference sequence). Trimming shortened V by 5 bases and J by 4 bases, and 14 bases separated the two germline ends. The CDR3 consists of 15 residues. The CDR3 spells CASSPERHLNEKLFF. The DNA of the CDR3 is TGTGCCAGCAGCCCAGAGCGGCATCTTAATGAAAAACTGTTTTTT. Based on the CDR3 plus reference TRBV7-9 and TRBJ1-4, the full variable domain is DTGVSQNPRHKITKRGQNVTFRCDPISEHNRLYWYRQTLGQGPEFLTYFQNEAQLEKSRLLSDRFSAERPKGSFSTLEIQRTEQGDSAMYLCASSPERHLNEKLFFGSGTQLSVL.

CDR3 in DNA: TGCAGTGCTAGCCCGGGAGATGAAGCTTTCTTT. Protein: CSASPGDEAFF. V usage is TRBV20-1 and J usage is TRBJ1-1; D uncertain. Germline assignment: CDR1 DFQATT and CDR2 SNEGSKA (reference sequence). Trimming took 3 bases from V and 7 from J, leaving 9 bases between them. The CDR3 runs to 11 residues.

The chain carries TRBV10-3 and TRBJ2-4; weak D call: TRBD1 (6 bases). CDR1 is ENHRY, CDR2 SYGVKD, per germline. The CDR3 length is 14 residues. V shed 3 bases and J shed 7 bases, with 13 bases lying between them. CDR3 amino acids: CAISEGGAGNIQYF. CDR3 sequence (DNA): TGTGCCATCAGTGAAGGGGGAGCCGGGAACATTCAGTACTTC.

As concerns this clonotype: The junction shows a germline mismatch at one end, possibly a read error. The V and J genes are TRBV12-3 or TRBV12-4 and TRBJ1-3; perhaps TRBD1 as D (5 bases). The CDR3 is made up of 15 amino acids. CDR3: CAGSDYRDSRNTIYF. CDR3 coding DNA: TGTGCCGGCAGCGACTACCGGGACTCAAGAAACACCATATATTTT.

This clonotype was seen ten or more times. The chain uses TRBV12-3 or TRBV12-4 and TRBJ1-5, with D possibly TRBD1 on 6 matching bases. Trimming removed 2 bases at V and 6 bases at J, with 20 bases between. CDR3 length: 17 amino acids. The CDR3 is CASSLSLWDIVSQPQHF. CDR3 DNA sequence: TGTGCCAGCAGTTTATCCCTCTGGGACATCGTCAGTCAGCCCCAGCATTTT.

This clonotype came up many times. The chain links TRBV28 to TRBJ2-7; D remains ambiguous. Germline CDR1 MDHEN, CDR2 SYDVKM. V was trimmed by 1 base and J by 4 bases, leaving 11 bases between them. This CDR3 is built from 14 residues. CDR3 sequence: CASSLSIPPYEQYF. CDR3 sequence (DNA): TGTGCCAGCAGTTTATCTATTCCTCCTTACGAGCAGTACTTC. The whole variable domain, remainder taken from reference TRBV28 and TRBJ2-7, is DVKVTQSSRYLVKRTGEKVFLECVQDMDHENMFWYRQDPGLGLRLIYFSYDVKMKEKGDIPEGYSVSREKKERFSLILESASTNQTSMYLCASSLSIPPYEQYFGPGTRLTVT.

This clonotype was seen many times. The chain carries TRBV28 and TRBJ2-7; 7 bases are shared with TRBD2. The V segment lost 6 bases and the J segment 4 bases; nucleotides outside the gene matches: 6. The CDR3 extends over 13 amino acids. Per germline, CDR1 MDHEN and CDR2 SYDVKM. CDR3 protein: CASRRQRGYEQYF. CDR3 DNA: TGTGCCAGCAGGCGACAGCGGGGTTACGAGCAGTACTTC.

A few counts support this clonotype. This rearrangement joins TRBV7-2 to TRBJ2-2; D is unresolved. In germline, CDR1 is SGHTA, CDR2 FQGNSA. V was shortened by 1 base and J by 6 bases, with 12 bases between the two germline ends. This CDR3 is built from 15 residues. DNA for the CDR3: TGTGCCAGCAGCTTAGACTCAGGCTTTTCCGGGGAGCTGTTTTTT. As protein: CASSLDSGFSGELFF.

The rearrangement joins TRBV6-5 to TRBJ1-6; TRBD1 might be the D (6 bases). The V gene lost 2 bases and the J gene lost 8 bases, with 13 bases spanning the gap. This CDR3 has 15 residues. Germline V gene sequence: CDR1 MNHEY, CDR2 SVGAGI. The CDR3 here is CASSYQQGLDSPLHF. The CDR3 DNA sequence: TGTGCCAGCAGTTACCAGCAGGGGTTGGATTCACCCCTCCACTTT.

This clonotype occurred many times. V gene TRBV15 combines with J gene TRBJ2-5, with D possibly TRBD2 on 5 matching bases. The V gene's germline CDR1 is LNHNV and CDR2 YYDKDF (reference sequence). V was cut by 0 bases and J by 2 bases, with 16 bases left in between. The CDR3 runs 17 residues. CDR3 in DNA: TGTGCCACCAGCAGAGATTATCCGGCTAGCCGGCAAGAGACCCAGTACTTC. Translating it yields CATSRDYPASRQETQYF.

A few counts support this clonotype. This chain joins TRBV6-5 and TRBJ2-5; the match to TRBD2 covers 10 bases. The J call may not be correct, given that the DNA end is closer to TRBJ2-1. The CDR3 spans 16 residues. Germline V CDR1 and CDR2: MNHEY, SVGAGI. CDR3 DNA sequence: TGTGCCAGCAGTTACTCTGGACTAGCGGCCTGGGATGAGCAGTTCTTC. Translated, it gives CASSYSGLAAWDEQFF.

This clonotype was seen only a few times. CDR3 DNA: TGTGCCAGCAGTCCTGGACTAGCCACTGAGCAGTTCTTC. Protein: CASSPGLATEQFF. The rearrangement joins TRBV6-2 or TRBV6-3 to TRBJ2-1; 8 bases fit TRBD2. The trim removed 5 bases at V and 9 bases at J, leaving 6 bases unmatched. Germline V lookup: CDR1 MNHEY, CDR2 SVGEGT. The CDR3 consists of 13 residues.

There are a few counts of this clonotype. The V call is TRBV5-5, the J call TRBJ2-5; D uncertain. Germline V gene data show CDR1 as SGHKS and CDR2 as YYEKEE (reference sequence). Trimming pared 4 bases from V and 2 bases from J, leaving 15 bases between. CDR3 size: 15 residues. The CDR3 here is CASSQEDVLQETQYF. The CDR3 DNA sequence: TGTGCCAGCAGCCAAGAGGACGTTTTGCAAGAGACCCAGTACTTC.

This clonotype was counted at least ten times. This sequence joins TRBV6-1 and TRBJ1-5, with D uncertain. Trimming removed 2 bases at V and 3 bases at J, with 20 bases between. This CDR3 comprises 18 residues. In germline, CDR1 is MNHNS, CDR2 SASEGT. The CDR3 here is CASSEPDFGRLYNQPQHF. In nucleotides, the CDR3 is TGTGCCAGCAGTGAACCGGACTTTGGTAGGCTTTACAATCAGCCCCAGCATTTT.

V and J are TRBV7-9 and TRBJ1-6; a possible D gene is TRBD1 (5 bases). Trimming took off 7 bases at V and 3 bases at J, with 13 bases between the two ends. This CDR3 comprises 15 residues. Germline values: CDR1 SEHNR, CDR2 FQNEAQ (reference sequence). CDR3 nucleotide sequence: TGTGCCAGCACGCTTGCAGGGAGCTATAATTCACCCCTCCACTTT. As protein: CASTLAGSYNSPLHF.

The table lists this clonotype with a count of one. Possible read error: a much larger clone is one base away. The J gene is TRBJ2-2, the V gene TRBV11-1; no clear D. Germline CDR1 and CDR2: SGHAT and FQDESV (reference sequence). The CDR3 contains 14 residues. The DNA for the CDR3 is TGTGCCGGCAGCTTGACCAGAAACACCGGGGAGCTGTTTTTT. Translated, it gives CAGSLTRNTGELFF.

This clonotype has ten or more counts. This chain links TRBV12-3 or TRBV12-4 with TRBJ1-1, with a possible D match to TRBD1 (6 bases). There are 14 residues in the CDR3. Trimming cost V 6 bases and J 0 bases, with 11 bases left between them. CDR3 residues: CASRRQELNTEAFF. Written as DNA, the CDR3 is TGTGCCAGCAGACGACAGGAGCTGAACACTGAAGCTTTCTTT.

The V and J genes are TRBV29-1 and TRBJ2-7; 9 nucleotides align to TRBD1. Germline loops: CDR1 SQVTM, CDR2 ANQGSEA. Germline trimming cut 5 bases from V and 2 bases from J; bases unmatched to any gene: 13. The CDR3 loop spans 16 amino acids. CDR3 sequence: CSVRTGGPPKAYEQYF. The CDR3 region has the DNA TGCAGCGTTCGAACAGGGGGCCCCCCTAAAGCCTACGAGCAGTACTTC.

This clonotype was observed a handful of times. The rearrangement joins TRBV20-1 to TRBJ2-7; 8 positions match TRBD2. Trimming at V came to 3 bases and at J to 6 bases, leaving 10 bases not matched to a gene. The CDR3 is 14 residues long. Germline values: CDR1 DFQATT, CDR2 SNEGSKA (reference sequence). The CDR3 DNA sequence: TGCAGTGCTAGGATCGCGGGAGGTTGGGGCGAGCAGTACTTC. It specifies CSARIAGGWGEQYF.

This clonotype has a handful of counts. The chain employs TRBV7-3 and TRBJ2-1; no firm D call. The CDR3 totals 14 residues. The germline V gene has CDR1 SGHTA and CDR2 FQGTGA. Trimming left V 5 bases short and J 5 bases short, with 13 bases between. DNA of the CDR3: TGTGCCAGCAGCCCCTCTGGTGGGGACAATGAGCAGTTCTTC. It codes for CASSPSGGDNEQFF.

This clonotype has at least ten counts. The rearrangement uses TRBV7-9 and TRBJ2-7; TRBD1 matches 12 bases. CDR1 is SEHNR and CDR2 is FQNEAQ in the germline V gene (reference sequence). V shed 3 bases, J shed 5 bases, and the junction held 5 bases outside the gene matches. This CDR3 is 15 amino acids long. CDR3 in amino acids: CASSLRDRGLDEQYF. CDR3 in DNA: TGTGCCAGCAGCTTGAGGGACAGGGGGCTCGACGAGCAGTACTTC.

This chain uses TRBV7-3 with TRBJ2-2, with unresolved D. V dropped 5 bases and J dropped 0 bases, with 7 bases sitting between them. CDR1 and CDR2 from the germline V gene are SGHTA and FQGTGA. There are 14 residues in the CDR3. The chain's CDR3 is CASSPRTNTGELFF. The CDR3 DNA follows: TGTGCCAGCAGCCCCAGGACGAACACCGGGGAGCTGTTTTTT.

In DNA, the CDR3 is TGTGCCAGCAGCTTAGGCCCAGGGGATAATTCACCCCTCCACTTT. Translation gives CASSLGPGDNSPLHF. The rearrangement joins TRBV11-2 to TRBJ1-6; possible D gene TRBD1, 6 bases. Germline CDR1 and CDR2: SGHAT and FQNNGV. This CDR3 comprises 15 residues. Trimming pared 1 base from V and 5 bases from J, leaving 9 bases between.

This clonotype came up many times. The J gene is TRBJ1-4, the V gene TRBV28; D is unclear. Germline V gene data show CDR1 as MDHEN and CDR2 as SYDVKM. CDR3 length: 15 amino acids. The V end was cut by 2 bases, the J end by 5 bases, with 12 bases between. CDR3 sequence reads: CASSLRSPSNEKLFF. In DNA, the CDR3 is TGTGCCAGCAGTTTAAGGTCTCCTAGCAATGAAAAACTGTTTTTT.

Many counts were recorded for this clonotype. Written as DNA, the CDR3 is TGTGCCAGCATCTCGGGTGGACCGTCCTCCGGGGAGACCCAGTACTTC. This codes for CASISGGPSSGETQYF. This chain uses TRBV28 with TRBJ2-5; D is undetermined. CDR1 MDHEN and CDR2 SYDVKM come from the germline V gene. Trimming shortened V by 7 bases and J by 5 bases, and 23 bases separated the two germline ends. This CDR3 comprises 16 residues. Full variable domain (remainder filled in from reference TRBV28 and TRBJ2-5): DVKVTQSSRYLVKRTGEKVFLECVQDMDHENMFWYRQDPGLGLRLIYFSYDVKMKEKGDIPEGYSVSREKKERFSLILESASTNQTSMYLCASISGGPSSGETQYFGPGTRLLVL.

The CDR3 spells CASSQDGGAYEQYF. The CDR3 nucleotides read TGCGCCAGCAGCCAAGACGGCGGTGCCTACGAGCAGTACTTC. This chain uses TRBV4-3 with TRBJ2-7; the D is unclear. CDR3 length: 14 residues. V was shortened by 0 bases and J by 2 bases, with 8 bases between the two germline ends. Germline CDR1 and CDR2: LGHNA and YSLEER.